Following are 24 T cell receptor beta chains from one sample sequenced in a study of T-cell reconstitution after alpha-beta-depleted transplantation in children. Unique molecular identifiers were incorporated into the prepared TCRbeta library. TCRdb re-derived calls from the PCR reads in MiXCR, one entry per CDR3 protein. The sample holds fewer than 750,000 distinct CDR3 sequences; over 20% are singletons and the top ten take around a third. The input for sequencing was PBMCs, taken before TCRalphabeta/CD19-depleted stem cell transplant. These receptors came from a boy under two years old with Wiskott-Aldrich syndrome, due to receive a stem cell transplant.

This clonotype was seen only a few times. CDR3 region: CASSRGTGLHTEAFF. CDR3 sequence (DNA): TGTGCCAGCAGCAGAGGGACAGGCCTACACACTGAAGCTTTCTTT. This chain connects TRBV9 to TRBJ1-1, with 8 bases aligning to TRBD1. The V segment lost 4 bases and the J segment 3 bases; nucleotides outside the gene matches: 8. The length of the CDR3 is 15 residues. Per germline, CDR1 SGDLS and CDR2 YYNGEE.

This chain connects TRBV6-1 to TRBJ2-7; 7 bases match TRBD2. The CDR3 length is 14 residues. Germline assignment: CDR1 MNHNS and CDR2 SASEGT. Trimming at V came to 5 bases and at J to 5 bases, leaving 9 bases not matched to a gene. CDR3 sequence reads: CASSPTLGGNEQYF. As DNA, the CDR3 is TGTGCCAGCAGTCCCACCTTGGGGGGGAACGAGCAGTACTTC.

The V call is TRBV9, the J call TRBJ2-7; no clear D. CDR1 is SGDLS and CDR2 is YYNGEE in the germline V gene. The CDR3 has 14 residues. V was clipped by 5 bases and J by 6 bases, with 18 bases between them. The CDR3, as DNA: TGTGCCAGCAGTACGGAAGATGAGGTAGGCGAGCAGTACTTC. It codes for CASSTEDEVGEQYF.

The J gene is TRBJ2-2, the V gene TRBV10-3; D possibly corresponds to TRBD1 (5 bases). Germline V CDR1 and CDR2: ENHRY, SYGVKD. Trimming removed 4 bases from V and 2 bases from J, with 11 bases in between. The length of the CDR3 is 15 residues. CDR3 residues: CAISGTSRNTGELFF. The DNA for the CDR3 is TGTGCCATCAGTGGGACATCTAGAAACACCGGGGAGCTGTTTTTT.

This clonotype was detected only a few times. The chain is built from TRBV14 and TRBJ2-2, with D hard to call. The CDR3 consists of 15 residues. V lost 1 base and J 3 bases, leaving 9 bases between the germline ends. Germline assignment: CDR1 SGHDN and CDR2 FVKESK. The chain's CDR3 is CASSQGQVYTGELFF. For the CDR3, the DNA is TGTGCCAGCAGCCAAGGTCAGGTGTACACCGGGGAGCTGTTTTTT. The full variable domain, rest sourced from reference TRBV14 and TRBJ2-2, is EAGVTQFPSHSVIEKGQTVTLRCDPISGHDNLYWYRRVMGKEIKFLLHFVKESKQDESGMPNNRFLAERTGGTYSTLKVQPAELEDSGVYFCASSQGQVYTGELFFGEGSRLTVL.

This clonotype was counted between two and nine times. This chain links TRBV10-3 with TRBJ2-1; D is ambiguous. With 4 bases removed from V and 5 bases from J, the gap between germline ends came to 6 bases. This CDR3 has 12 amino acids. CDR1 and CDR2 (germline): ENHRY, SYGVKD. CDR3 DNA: TGTGCCATCAGTGCCAAGAACAATGAGCAGTTCTTC. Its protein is CAISAKNNEQFF.

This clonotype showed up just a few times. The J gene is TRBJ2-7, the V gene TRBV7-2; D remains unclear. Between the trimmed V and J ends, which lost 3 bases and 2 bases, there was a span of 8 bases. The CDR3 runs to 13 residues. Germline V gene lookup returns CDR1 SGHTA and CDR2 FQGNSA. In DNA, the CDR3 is TGTGCCAGCAGCTTCTCCCTAGCCTACGAGCAGTACTTC. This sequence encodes CASSFSLAYEQYF. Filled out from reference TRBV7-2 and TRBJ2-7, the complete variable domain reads GAGVSQSPSNKVTEKGKDVELRCDPISGHTALYWYRQSLGQGLEFLIYFQGNSAPDKSGLPSDRFSAERTGGSVSTLTIQRTQQEDSAVYLCASSFSLAYEQYFGPGTRLTVT.

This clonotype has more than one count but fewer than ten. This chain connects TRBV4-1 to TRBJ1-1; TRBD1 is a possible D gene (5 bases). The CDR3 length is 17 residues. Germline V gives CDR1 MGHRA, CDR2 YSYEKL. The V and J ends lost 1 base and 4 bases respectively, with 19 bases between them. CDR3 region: CASSQVSGLNIGTEAFF. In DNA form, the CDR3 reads TGCGCCAGCAGCCAAGTTTCAGGGTTAAATATCGGCACTGAAGCTTTCTTT.

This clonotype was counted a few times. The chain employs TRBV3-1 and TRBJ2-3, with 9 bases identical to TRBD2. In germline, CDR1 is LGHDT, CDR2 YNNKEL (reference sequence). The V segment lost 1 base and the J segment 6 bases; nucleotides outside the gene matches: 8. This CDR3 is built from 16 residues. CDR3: CASSQGDSGRRDTQYF. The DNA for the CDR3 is TGTGCCAGCAGCCAAGGGGATAGCGGGAGAAGGGATACGCAGTATTTT.

DNA of the CDR3: TGTGCCATCAGTGAGGTGGGCTCCGCCAAAAACATTCAGTACTTC. Amino acids: CAISEVGSAKNIQYF. This chain connects TRBV10-3 to TRBJ2-4; D is uncertain. The ends were cut back, 2 bases at V and 1 base at J, with 9 bases in the middle. CDR1 is ENHRY, CDR2 SYGVKD, per germline. The CDR3 length is 15 residues.

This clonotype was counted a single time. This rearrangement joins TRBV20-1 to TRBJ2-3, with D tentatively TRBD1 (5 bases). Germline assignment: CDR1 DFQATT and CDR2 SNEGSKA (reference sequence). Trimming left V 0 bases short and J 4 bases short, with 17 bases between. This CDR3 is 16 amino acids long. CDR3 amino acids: CSARDILAGQPDTQYF. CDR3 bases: TGCAGTGCTAGAGACATCCTGGCAGGGCAACCAGATACGCAGTATTTT.

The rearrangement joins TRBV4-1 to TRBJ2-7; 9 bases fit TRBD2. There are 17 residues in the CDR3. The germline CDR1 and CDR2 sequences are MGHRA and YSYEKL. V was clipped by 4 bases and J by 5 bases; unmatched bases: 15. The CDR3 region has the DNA TGCGCCAGCAGCCTAAGAGGGCCCGGGGTAGCGGGAGACGAGCAGTACTTC. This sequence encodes CASSLRGPGVAGDEQYF.

CDR3 sequence: CSVLPVRGVTYNEQFF. The CDR3 coding sequence is TGCAGCGTTCTCCCAGTTCGCGGAGTAACCTACAATGAGCAGTTCTTC. The chain combines TRBV29-1 with TRBJ2-1; D unclear. CDR1 SQVTM and CDR2 ANQGSEA come from the germline V gene. The CDR3 extends over 16 amino acids. V lost 5 bases and J lost 2, with 19 bases in between.

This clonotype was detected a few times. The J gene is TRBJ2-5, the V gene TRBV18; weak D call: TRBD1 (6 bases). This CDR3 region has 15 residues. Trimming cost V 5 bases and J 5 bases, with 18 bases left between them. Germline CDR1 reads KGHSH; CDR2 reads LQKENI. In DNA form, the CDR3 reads TGTGCCAGCTCATATTCCTACAGGGTGAGGGAGACCCAGTACTTC. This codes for CASSYSYRVRETQYF.

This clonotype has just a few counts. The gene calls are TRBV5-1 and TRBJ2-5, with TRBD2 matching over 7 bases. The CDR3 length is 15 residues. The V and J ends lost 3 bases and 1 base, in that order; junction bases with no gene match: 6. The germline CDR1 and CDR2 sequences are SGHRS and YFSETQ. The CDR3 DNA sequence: TGCGCCAGCAGCTGGGGACGGGAGGTCCAAGAGACCCAGTACTTC. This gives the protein CASSWGREVQETQYF.

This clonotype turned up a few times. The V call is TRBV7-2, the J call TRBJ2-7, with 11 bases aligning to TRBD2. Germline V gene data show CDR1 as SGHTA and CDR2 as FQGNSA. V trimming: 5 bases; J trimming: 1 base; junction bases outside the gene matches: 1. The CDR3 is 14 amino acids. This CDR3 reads CASSPSGGSYEQYF. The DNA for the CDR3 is TGTGCCAGCAGCCCTAGCGGGGGGTCCTACGAGCAGTACTTC.

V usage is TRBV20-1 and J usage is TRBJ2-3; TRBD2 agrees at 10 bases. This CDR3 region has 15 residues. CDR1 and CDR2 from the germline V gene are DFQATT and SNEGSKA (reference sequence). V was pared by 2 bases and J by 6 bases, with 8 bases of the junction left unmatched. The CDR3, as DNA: TGCAGTGCTAGACCCCTAGCGGGAGTCGGGGATACGCAGTATTTT. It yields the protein CSARPLAGVGDTQYF.

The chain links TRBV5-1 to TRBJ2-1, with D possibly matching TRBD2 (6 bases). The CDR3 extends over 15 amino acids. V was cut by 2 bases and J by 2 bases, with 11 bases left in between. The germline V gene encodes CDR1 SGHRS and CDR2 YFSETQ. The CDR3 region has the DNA TGCGCCAGCAGCTTACTAGCTTTCGCCTACAATGAGCAGTTCTTC. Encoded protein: CASSLLAFAYNEQFF.

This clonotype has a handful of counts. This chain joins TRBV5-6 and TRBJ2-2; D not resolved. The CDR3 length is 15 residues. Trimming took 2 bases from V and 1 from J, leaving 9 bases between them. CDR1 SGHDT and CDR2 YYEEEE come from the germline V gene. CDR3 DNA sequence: TGTGCCAGCAGCTTTATTGGCGGGAACACCGGGGAGCTGTTTTTT. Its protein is CASSFIGGNTGELFF.

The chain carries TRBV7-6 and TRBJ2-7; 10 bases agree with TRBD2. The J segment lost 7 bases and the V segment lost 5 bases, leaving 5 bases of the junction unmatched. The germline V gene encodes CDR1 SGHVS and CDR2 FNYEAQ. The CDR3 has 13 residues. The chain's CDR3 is CASSRTSGQEQYF. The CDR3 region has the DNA TGTGCCAGCAGCCGGACTAGCGGACAAGAGCAGTACTTC.

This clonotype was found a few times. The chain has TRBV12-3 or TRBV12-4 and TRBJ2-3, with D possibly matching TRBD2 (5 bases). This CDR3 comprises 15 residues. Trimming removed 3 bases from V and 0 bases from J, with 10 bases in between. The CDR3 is CASSFERESTDTQYF. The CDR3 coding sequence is TGTGCCAGCAGTTTCGAGAGGGAGAGCACAGATACGCAGTATTTT.

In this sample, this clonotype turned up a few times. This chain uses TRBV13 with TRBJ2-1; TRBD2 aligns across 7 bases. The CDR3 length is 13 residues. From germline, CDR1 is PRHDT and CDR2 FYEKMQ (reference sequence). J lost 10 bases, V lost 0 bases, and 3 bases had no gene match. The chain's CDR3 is CASSLGLALEQFF. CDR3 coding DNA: TGTGCCAGCAGCTTAGGACTAGCGCTCGAGCAGTTCTTC.

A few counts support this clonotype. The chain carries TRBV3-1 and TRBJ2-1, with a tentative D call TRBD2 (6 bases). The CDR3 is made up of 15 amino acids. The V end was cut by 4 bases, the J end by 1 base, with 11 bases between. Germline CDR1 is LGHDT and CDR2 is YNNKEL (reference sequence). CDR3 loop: CASSLGRTSYNEQFF. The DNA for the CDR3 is TGTGCCAGCAGCCTGGGGAGGACGTCCTACAATGAGCAGTTCTTC.

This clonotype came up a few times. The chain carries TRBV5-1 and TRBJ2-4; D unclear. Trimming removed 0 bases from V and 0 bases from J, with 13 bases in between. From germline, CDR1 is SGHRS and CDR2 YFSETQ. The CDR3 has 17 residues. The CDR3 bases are TGCGCCAGCAGCTTGGAACCCTTTAGTAAAGCCAAAAACATTCAGTACTTC. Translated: CASSLEPFSKAKNIQYF.